This entry concerns a single TCR beta chain. The record originates from a study of blood T cell repertoires in COVID-19. About the study: Spain, Italy and the United States supplied samples that represented acute and convalescent COVID-19. The cDNA or gDNA used as material had been derived from T cells, B-cell-depleted T cells, or PBMCs.

Losses at the gene ends were 5 bases for V and 9 bases for J; bases not matched to a gene: 7. This CDR3 has 13 residues. The protocol was immunoSEQ multiplex PCR, while the TCRdb copy is restricted to in-frame clones and leaves out a portion. This table holds under 300,000 clones, 86% found once. This chain connects TRBV12-3 or TRBV12-4 to TRBJ1-5; 7 bases align to TRBD1. Sequences were obtained from peripheral blood. This sequence was found in a man between 18 and 35 years old with active or convalescent COVID-19. In DNA, the CDR3 is TGTGCCAGCAGTCCAACAGGGGTTGGGCCCCAGCATTTT. Its translation is CASSPTGVGPQHF.